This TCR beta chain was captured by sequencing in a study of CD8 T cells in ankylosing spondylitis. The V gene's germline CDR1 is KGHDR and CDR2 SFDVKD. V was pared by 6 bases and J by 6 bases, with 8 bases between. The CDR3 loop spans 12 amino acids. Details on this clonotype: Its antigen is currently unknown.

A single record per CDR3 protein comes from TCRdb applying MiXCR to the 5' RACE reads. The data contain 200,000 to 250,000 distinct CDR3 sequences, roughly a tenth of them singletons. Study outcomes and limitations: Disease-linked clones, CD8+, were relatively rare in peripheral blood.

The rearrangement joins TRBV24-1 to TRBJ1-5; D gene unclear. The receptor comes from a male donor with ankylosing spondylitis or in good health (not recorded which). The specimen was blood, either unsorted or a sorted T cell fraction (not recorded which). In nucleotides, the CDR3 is TGTGCCACCAGTAGGGCCGGTCAGCCCCAGCATTTT. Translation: CATSRAGQPQHF.